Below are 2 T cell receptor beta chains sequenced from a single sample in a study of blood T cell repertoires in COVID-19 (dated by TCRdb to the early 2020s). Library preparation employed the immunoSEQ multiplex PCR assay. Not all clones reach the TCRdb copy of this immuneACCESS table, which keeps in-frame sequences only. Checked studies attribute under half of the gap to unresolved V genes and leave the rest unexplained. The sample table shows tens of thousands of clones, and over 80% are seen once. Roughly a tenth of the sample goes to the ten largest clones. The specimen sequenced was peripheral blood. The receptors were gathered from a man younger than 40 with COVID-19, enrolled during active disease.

CDR3 in amino acids: CASHTAGTQNTEAFF. In nucleotides, the CDR3 is TGCGCCAGCCACACCGCAGGGACTCAGAACACTGAAGCTTTCTTT. The chain is built from TRBV4-1 and TRBJ1-1; TRBD1 is a possible D gene (5 bases). V dropped 8 bases and J dropped 1 base, with 17 bases sitting between them. Germline V gene lookup returns CDR1 MGHRA and CDR2 YSYEKL. CDR3 size: 15 residues.

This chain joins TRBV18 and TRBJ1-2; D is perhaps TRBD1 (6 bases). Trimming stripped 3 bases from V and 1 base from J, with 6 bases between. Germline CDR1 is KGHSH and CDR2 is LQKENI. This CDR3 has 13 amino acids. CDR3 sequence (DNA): TGTGCCAGCTCACCGGACAGTAACTATGGCTACACCTTC. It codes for CASSPDSNYGYTF. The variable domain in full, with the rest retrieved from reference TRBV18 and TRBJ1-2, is NAGVMQNPRHLVRRRGQEARLRCSPMKGHSHVYWYRQLPEEGLKFMVYLQKENIIDESGMPKERFSAEFPKEGPSILRIQQVVRGDSAAYFCASSPDSNYGYTFGSGTRLTVV.